The entry below gives a single T cell receptor (beta chain) sequence along with its context. This clonotype was counted a few times. Which antigen it targets is not known. No base qualities exist here, and no much larger clone lies one base off it. The roughly 39 donors, aged 6 to 90 years, were systemically healthy Caucasian individuals from Russia. Each donor gave about 9.7 milliliters of peripheral blood, drawn into EDTA-treated Vacutainer tubes. Ficoll-Paque density-gradient centrifugation was used to isolate PBMCs, with at least 6.5 million per sample. Trizol reagent was used to extract total RNA from PBMCs, with at least 5.5 micrograms per sample. The percentages of naive CD45RAhigh/CD27high T cells were determined by flow cytometry on a PBMC aliquot from every donor. CDR3 length: 15 amino acids, cysteine to phenylalanine. Only the CDR3 DNA is retained, 45 bases long and in frame from the first base. CDR1 and CDR2 are drawn from the germline V gene: SGDLS, YYNGEE. V is pruned by 8 bases and J by 5 bases, leaving 11 bases of the junction without a gene match.

The data were taken from a study of blood T cells in healthy people across ages (dated by TCRdb to 2015 to 2017). As for the study more broadly: In model experiments, template switching captured about one uniquely barcoded TCR beta cDNA molecule for every two T cells. The study measured age-related changes in TCR beta repertoire diversity using deep sequencing normalized with unique cDNA molecular identifiers. Donors were grouped into four age groups: young (average 16 years), middle-aged (approximately 41), aged (around 60) and long-lived (about 89). To avoid experimental bias, donors of different ages were randomly spread across the sequencing lanes. The study analyzed two additional independent replicas of 1 million unique cDNA reads from the same blood draw for two donors, one aged 18 to 30 and one aged 80 or older.

Library preparation employed 5' RACE. A second about 7 to 12 cycle PCR used a sample-barcoded 5' primer and a J-beta primer mix. A template-switch 5' adaptor carrying 12 random nucleotides introduced a unique molecular identifier onto each TCR beta cDNA molecule. At least 2.5 million CDR3-containing paired-end reads were obtained from each sample. The Mint cDNA synthesis kit, primed by a TRBC-specific oligonucleotide, was used to synthesize first-strand cDNA from all RNA. Following uracil-DNA glycosylase treatment, a first 18-cycle PCR with universal primers M1SS and BC2_uni_R was performed on all cDNA. The original methods were these. For normalization, 1 million high-quality reads, each with a distinct molecular identifier, were randomly selected from each sample. Reads sharing molecular identifiers were discarded rather than binned into consensus sequences. MiTCR, with a Q25 quality threshold and the strictest error-elimination algorithm, was used for CDR3 identification, clonotype clustering and error correction. A nonparametric unseen species model with Euler transformation was used to estimate a lower bound on total TCR beta diversity. TCRdb reprocessing: public reads trimmed at Q25 with fastp, clones called with MiXCR, in-frame beta chains kept. Each CDR3 protein appears once, grouped with its most common genes and DNA. It is TCRdb's table, rather than the study itself, that gives the V and J calls and clone size. The sample table lists over 1,500,000 distinct CDR3 sequences, approximately 40% of them with a count of one. The ten largest make up approximately 22% of the sample.

Summary of the overall study and its limitations: Donor CMV infection status was unknown, potentially confounding age-related changes in expanded clonotypes. Total diversity estimates from one million sequenced T cells were considered lower bounds and underestimates. Bulk unsorted PBMC profiling prevented conclusive comparison of naive and antigen-experienced compartments. There was a strong correlation between observed TCR beta diversity and the percentage of naive T cells measured by flow cytometry. Observed TCR beta diversity per million T cells fell roughly linearly with age, and a significant reduction was already apparent by age about 38. Compared with the aged group, the long-lived group had more naive CD4+ T cells, fewer expanded clones and increased TCR diversity, suggesting age selection.

This receptor was obtained from a human donor in good health. Recombination linked TRBV9 to TRBJ2-5; TRBD1 aligns with 11 central bases. Sequences were obtained from blood. The CDR3: CASSGGQGAWETQYF. The DNA sequence is TGTGCCAGTTCGGGAGGACAGGGGGCATGGGAGACCCAGTACTTC.